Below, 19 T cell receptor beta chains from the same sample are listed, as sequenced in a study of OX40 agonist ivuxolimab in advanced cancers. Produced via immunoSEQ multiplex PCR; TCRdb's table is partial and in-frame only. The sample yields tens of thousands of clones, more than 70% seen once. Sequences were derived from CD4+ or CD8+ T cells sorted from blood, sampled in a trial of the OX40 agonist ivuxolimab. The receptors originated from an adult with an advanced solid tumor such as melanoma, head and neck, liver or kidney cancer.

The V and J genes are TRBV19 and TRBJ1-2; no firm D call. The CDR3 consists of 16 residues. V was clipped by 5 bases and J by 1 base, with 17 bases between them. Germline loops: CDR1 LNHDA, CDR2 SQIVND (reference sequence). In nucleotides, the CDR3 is TGTGCCAGTAGTTTTATTACGGCCACGAATAACTATGGCTACACCTTC. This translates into CASSFITATNNYGYTF.

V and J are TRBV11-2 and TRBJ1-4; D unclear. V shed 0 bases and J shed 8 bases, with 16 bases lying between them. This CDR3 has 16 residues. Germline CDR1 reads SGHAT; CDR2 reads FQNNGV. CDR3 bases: TGTGCCAGCAGCTTAGATCTAACACCCACGTTGGAAAAACTGTTTTTT. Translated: CASSLDLTPTLEKLFF.

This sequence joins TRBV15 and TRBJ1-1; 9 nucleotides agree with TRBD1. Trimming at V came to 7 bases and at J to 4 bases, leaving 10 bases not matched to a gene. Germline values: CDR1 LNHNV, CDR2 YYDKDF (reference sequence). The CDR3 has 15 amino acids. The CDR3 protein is CATTTGGQEFTEAFF. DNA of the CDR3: TGTGCCACCACAACAGGGGGCCAGGAGTTCACTGAAGCTTTCTTT.

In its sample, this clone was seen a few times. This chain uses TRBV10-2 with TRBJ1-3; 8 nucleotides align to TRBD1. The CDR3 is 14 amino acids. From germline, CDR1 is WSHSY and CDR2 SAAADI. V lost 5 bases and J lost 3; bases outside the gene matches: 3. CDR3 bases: TGCGCCAGCAGTTTGACAGGGGTTGGAAACACCATATATTTT. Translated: CASSLTGVGNTIYF.

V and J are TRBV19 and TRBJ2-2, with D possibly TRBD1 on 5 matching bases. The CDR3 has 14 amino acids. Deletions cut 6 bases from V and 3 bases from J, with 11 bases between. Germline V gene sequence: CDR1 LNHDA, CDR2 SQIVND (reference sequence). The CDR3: CASRTADYTGELFF. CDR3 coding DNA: TGTGCCAGTAGGACAGCAGACTACACCGGGGAGCTGTTTTTT.

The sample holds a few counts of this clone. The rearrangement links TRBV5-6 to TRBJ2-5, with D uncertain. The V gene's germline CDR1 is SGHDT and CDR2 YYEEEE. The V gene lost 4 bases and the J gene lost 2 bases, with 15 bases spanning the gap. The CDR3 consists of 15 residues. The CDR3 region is CASSPYVYYQETQYF. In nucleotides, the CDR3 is TGTGCCAGCAGCCCCTATGTGTACTATCAAGAGACCCAGTACTTC. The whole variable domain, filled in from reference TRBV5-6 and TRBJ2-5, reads DAGVTQSPTHLIKTRGQQVTLRCSPKSGHDTVSWYQQALGQGPQFIFQYYEEEERQRGNFPDRFSGHQFPNYSSELNVNALLLGDSALYLCASSPYVYYQETQYFGPGTRLLVL.

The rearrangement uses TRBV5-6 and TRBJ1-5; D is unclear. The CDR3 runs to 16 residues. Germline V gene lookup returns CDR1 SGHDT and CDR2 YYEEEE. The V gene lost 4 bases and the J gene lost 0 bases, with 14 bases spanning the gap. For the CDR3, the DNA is TGTGCCAGCAGCCGTAAGGACGGGTATAGCAATCAGCCCCAGCATTTT. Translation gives CASSRKDGYSNQPQHF.

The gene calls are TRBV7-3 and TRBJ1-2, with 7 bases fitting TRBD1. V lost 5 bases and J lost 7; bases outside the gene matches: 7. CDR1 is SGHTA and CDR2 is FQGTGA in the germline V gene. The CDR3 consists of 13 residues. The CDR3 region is CASSEDRVVGYTF. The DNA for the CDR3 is TGTGCCAGCAGCGAAGACAGGGTGGTTGGCTACACCTTC.

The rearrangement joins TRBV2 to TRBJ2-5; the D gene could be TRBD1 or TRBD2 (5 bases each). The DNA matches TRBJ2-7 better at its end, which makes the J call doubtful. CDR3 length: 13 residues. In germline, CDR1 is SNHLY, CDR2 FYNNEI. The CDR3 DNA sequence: TGTGCCAGCAGTGGGGACGTGACCTACGAGCAGTACTTC. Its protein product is CASSGDVTYEQYF.

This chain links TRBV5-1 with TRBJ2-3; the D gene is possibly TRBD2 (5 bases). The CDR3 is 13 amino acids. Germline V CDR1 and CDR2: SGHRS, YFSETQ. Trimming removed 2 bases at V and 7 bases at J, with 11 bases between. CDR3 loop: CASSLSPGNTQYF. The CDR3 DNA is TGCGCCAGCAGCTTATCTCCGGGAAATACGCAGTATTTT.

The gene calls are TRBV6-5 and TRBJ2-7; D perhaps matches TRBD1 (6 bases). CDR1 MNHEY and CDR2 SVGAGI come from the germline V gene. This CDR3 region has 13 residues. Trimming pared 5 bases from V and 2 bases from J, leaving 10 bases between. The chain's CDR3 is CASSRQVAYEQYF. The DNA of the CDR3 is TGTGCCAGCAGTCGACAGGTCGCCTACGAGCAGTACTTC.

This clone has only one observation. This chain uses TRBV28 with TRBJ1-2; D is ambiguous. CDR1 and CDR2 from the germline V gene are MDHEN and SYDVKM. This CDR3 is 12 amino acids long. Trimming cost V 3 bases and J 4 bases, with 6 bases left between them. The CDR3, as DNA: TGTGCCAGCAGTTTGATTGCCTATGGCTACACCTTC. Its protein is CASSLIAYGYTF.

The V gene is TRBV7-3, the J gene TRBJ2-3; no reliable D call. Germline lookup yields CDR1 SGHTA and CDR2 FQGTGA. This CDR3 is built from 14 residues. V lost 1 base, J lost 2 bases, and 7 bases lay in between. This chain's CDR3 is CASSLSQITDTQYF. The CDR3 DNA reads TGTGCCAGCAGCTTAAGCCAGATCACAGATACGCAGTATTTT.

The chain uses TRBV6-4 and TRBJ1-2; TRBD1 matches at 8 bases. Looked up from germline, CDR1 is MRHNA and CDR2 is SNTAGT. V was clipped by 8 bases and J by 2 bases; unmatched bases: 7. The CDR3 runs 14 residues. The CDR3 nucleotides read TGTGCCAGCCAACCCTGGACAGGGAACTATGGCTACACCTTC. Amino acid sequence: CASQPWTGNYGYTF.

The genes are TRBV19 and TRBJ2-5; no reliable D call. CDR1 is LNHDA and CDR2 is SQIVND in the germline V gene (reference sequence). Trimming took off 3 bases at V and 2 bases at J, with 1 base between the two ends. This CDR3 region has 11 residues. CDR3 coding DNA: TGTGCCAGTAGTATTCAAGAGACCCAGTACTTC. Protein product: CASSIQETQYF.

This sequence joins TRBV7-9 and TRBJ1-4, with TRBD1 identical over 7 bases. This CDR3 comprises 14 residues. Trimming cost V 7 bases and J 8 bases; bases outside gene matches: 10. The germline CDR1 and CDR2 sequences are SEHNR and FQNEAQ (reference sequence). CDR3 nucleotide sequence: TGTGCCAGCACAGACCCGGGACAGAACGAAAAACTGTTTTTT. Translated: CASTDPGQNEKLFF.

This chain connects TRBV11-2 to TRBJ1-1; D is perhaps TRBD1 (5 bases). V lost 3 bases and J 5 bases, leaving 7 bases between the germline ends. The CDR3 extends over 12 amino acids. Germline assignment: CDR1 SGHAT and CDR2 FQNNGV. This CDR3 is CASSLGRTEAFF. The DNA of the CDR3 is TGTGCCAGCAGCTTGGGGCGAACTGAAGCTTTCTTT.

Here the CDR3 DNA reads TGTGCCAGCAGTTTAGGGGGGGCCAACGTCCTGACTTTC. Translating it yields CASSLGGANVLTF. This rearrangement joins TRBV27 to TRBJ2-6, with unresolved D. Trimming removed 2 bases from V and 4 bases from J, with 3 bases in between. CDR3 length: 13 amino acids. Germline loops: CDR1 MNHEY, CDR2 SMNVEV (reference sequence).

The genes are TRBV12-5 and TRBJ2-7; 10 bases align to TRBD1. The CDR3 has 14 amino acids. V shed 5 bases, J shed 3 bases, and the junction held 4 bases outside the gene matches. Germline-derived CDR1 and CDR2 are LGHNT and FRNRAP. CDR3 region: CASGPGQGIYEQYF. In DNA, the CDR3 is TGTGCTAGTGGTCCGGGACAGGGGATCTACGAGCAGTACTTC.